These 14 T cell receptor beta chains share one sample of origin, sequenced in a study of shared clonotypes between healthy human individuals. Measured with immunoSEQ multiplex PCR; TCRdb has only the in-frame clones, and not every one. The sample lists millions of clones, approximately 92% seen once, with 0.14% in the top ten. The specimen sequenced was naive CD4+ T cells sorted from blood. Described subset: CD45RA+ positively selected. Receptors originate from a man between 18 and 29 years old in good health.

The chain recombines TRBV27 with TRBJ1-6; maybe TRBD1 (5 bases). The germline V gene encodes CDR1 MNHEY and CDR2 SMNVEV (reference sequence). This CDR3 comprises 18 residues. Trimming cost V 3 bases and J 4 bases, with 19 bases left between them. CDR3 residues: CASSFKGNRSPYNSPLHF. Written as DNA, the CDR3 is TGTGCCAGCAGTTTTAAGGGTAACAGGTCCCCGTATAATTCACCCCTCCACTTT.

The chain joins TRBV4-3 to TRBJ2-1, with a possible D match to TRBD2 (5 bases). This CDR3 is built from 13 residues. Deletions cut 1 base from V and 6 bases from J, with 7 bases between. Per germline, CDR1 LGHNA and CDR2 YSLEER. CDR3 amino acids: CASSQVGSNEQFF. The DNA for the CDR3 is TGCGCCAGCAGCCAAGTAGGGAGCAATGAGCAGTTCTTC.

The chain couples TRBV19 to TRBJ1-4, with D tentatively TRBD1 (5 bases). Trimming stripped 9 bases from V and 8 bases from J, with 13 bases between. This CDR3 region has 12 residues. Germline lookup yields CDR1 LNHDA and CDR2 SQIVND (reference sequence). The CDR3 sequence: CASRVEGEKLFF. CDR3 bases: TGTGCCAGCAGGGTTGAAGGGGAAAAACTGTTTTTT.

This clone came up a few times. The V call is TRBV2, the J call TRBJ2-7, with 7 positions matching TRBD1. The CDR3 consists of 13 residues. Germline values: CDR1 SNHLY, CDR2 FYNNEI. Trimming took 6 bases from V and 0 from J; bases not matched to a gene: 2. The CDR3 reads CASRGDSSYEQYF. The CDR3 DNA sequence: TGTGCCAGCAGGGGGGACAGCTCCTACGAGCAGTACTTC.

The rearrangement links TRBV23-1 to TRBJ2-3, with 10 bases that match TRBD1. TRBV23-1 is classed as an ORF, of uncertain function. J was trimmed by 5 bases and V by 0 bases; bases with no gene match: 11. The CDR3 totals 18 residues. Written as DNA, the CDR3 is TGCGCCAGCAGTCAATCAACCCTAAGGGACAGGGGTCAAGATACGCAGTATTTT. Its translation is CASSQSTLRDRGQDTQYF.

This clone was observed once. The chain carries TRBV4-1 and TRBJ2-3, with 11 positions matching TRBD2. The CDR3 has 18 amino acids. Germline V gene sequence: CDR1 MGHRA, CDR2 YSYEKL. J gave up 1 base and V 1 base, and 7 bases lay outside the gene matches. The CDR3 DNA sequence: TGCGCCAGCAGCCAAGGGATACTAGCGGGAGTACGCACAGATACGCAGTATTTT. Its protein product is CASSQGILAGVRTDTQYF.

The chain couples TRBV18 to TRBJ2-1; 11 bases map to TRBD2. Germline V CDR1 and CDR2: KGHSH, LQKENI. The CDR3 contains 17 residues. The V gene end was trimmed by 1 base and the J gene end by 6 bases; junction bases not matched to a gene: 8. CDR3 loop: CASSPLAGGPNFNEQFF. The CDR3 DNA reads as TGTGCCAGCTCACCACTAGCGGGGGGGCCTAATTTCAATGAGCAGTTCTTC.

V is TRBV25-1 and J is TRBJ1-2, with 8 bases lining up with TRBD1. The germline V gene has CDR1 MGHDK and CDR2 SYGVNS. CDR3 size: 13 residues. V trimming: 2 bases; J trimming: 8 bases; junction bases outside the gene matches: 4. CDR3 region: CASSEKDRAGYTF. CDR3 bases: TGTGCCAGCAGTGAAAAGGACAGGGCGGGCTACACCTTC.

The chain couples TRBV7-3 to TRBJ1-2; maybe TRBD1 (5 bases). The CDR3 has 14 residues. CDR1 SGHTA and CDR2 FQGTGA come from the germline V gene. The V end lost 5 bases, the J end lost 8 bases, and 18 bases lay between the germline ends. The CDR3 DNA reads TGTGCCAGCAGCACCCTTCAGGGAATAGGGGGCTACACCTTC. Its protein is CASSTLQGIGGYTF.

This clone was observed a single time. The genes are TRBV10-3 and TRBJ2-1, with 12 nucleotides matching TRBD2. Trimming took 2 bases from V and 4 from J; bases not matched to a gene: 0. The CDR3 extends over 15 amino acids. Germline V lookup: CDR1 ENHRY, CDR2 SYGVKD. CDR3 sequence: CAISETSGGYNEQFF. The CDR3 nucleotides are TGTGCCATCAGTGAGACTAGCGGGGGGTACAATGAGCAGTTCTTC.

The chain carries TRBV4-1 and TRBJ1-3, with TRBD1 as a possible D gene (6 bases). There are 20 residues in the CDR3. Looked up from germline, CDR1 is MGHRA and CDR2 is YSYEKL. The V end was cut by 1 base, the J end by 5 bases, with 27 bases between. Here the CDR3 reads CASSQVPPGDPSRTRNTIYF. The CDR3 DNA reads as TGCGCCAGCAGCCAAGTTCCCCCAGGGGACCCTTCCCGGACAAGAAACACCATATATTTT.

This chain connects TRBV19 to TRBJ1-2; 10 bases fit TRBD1. V dropped 6 bases and J dropped 3; count of bases not matched to a gene: 4. The CDR3 is 14 amino acids. Germline CDR1 reads LNHDA; CDR2 reads SQIVND (reference sequence). The CDR3 nucleotides are TGTGCCAGTAGGGTGACAGGGGGCGACTATGGCTACACCTTC. Translating it yields CASRVTGGDYGYTF.

This clone was seen only once. This chain links TRBV30 with TRBJ1-2; perhaps TRBD1 as D (6 bases). V was shortened by 3 bases and J by 8 bases, with 19 bases between the two germline ends. The germline V gene has CDR1 GTSNPN and CDR2 SVGIG (reference sequence). The CDR3 loop spans 14 amino acids. CDR3 nucleotide sequence: TGTGCCTGGAGCCCTCTACAGGGCTTGCGGGGCTACACCTTC. It codes for CAWSPLQGLRGYTF.

The chain combines TRBV28 with TRBJ1-2; maybe TRBD1 (6 bases). This CDR3 region has 12 residues. V lost 4 bases and J 14 bases, leaving 17 bases between the germline ends. From germline, CDR1 is MDHEN and CDR2 SYDVKM. The chain's CDR3 is CASSSLQGGETF. The CDR3 nucleotides are TGTGCCAGCAGTTCATTACAGGGTGGGGAGACCTTC.